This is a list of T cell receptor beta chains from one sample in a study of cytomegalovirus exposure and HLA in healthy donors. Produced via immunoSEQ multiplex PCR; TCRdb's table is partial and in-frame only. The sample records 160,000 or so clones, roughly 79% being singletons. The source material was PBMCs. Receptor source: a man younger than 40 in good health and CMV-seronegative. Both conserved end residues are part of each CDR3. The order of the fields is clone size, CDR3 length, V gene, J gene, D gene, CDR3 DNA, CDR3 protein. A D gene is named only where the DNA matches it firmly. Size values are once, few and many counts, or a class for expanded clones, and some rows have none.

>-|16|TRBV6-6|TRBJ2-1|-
TGTGCCAGCAGTTACCAAGACTACCCACCCTACAATGAGCAGTTCTTC
CASSYQDYPPYNEQFF
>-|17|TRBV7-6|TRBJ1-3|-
TGTGCCAGCAGCCCCGACGGGGGGGGTATGAGAGGAAACACCATATATTTT
CASSPDGGGMRGNTIYF
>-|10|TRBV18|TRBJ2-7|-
TGTGCCAGCCCATCCTACGAGCAGTACTTC
CASPSYEQYF
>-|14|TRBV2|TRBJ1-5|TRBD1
TGTGCCAGCAGGACAGGGACTTTCAATCAGCCCCAGCATTTT
CASRTGTFNQPQHF
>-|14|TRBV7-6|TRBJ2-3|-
TGTGCCAGCAGTGGGGTAACAGGCTGGGATACGCAGTATTTT
CASSGVTGWDTQYF
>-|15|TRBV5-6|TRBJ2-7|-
TGTGCCAGCAGCTTCGGCTCTAGTACTCGCTACGAGCAGTACTTC
CASSFGSSTRYEQYF
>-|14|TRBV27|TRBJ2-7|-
TGTGCCAGCAGTTTATCGGGCAGTCAATACGAGCAGTACTTC
CASSLSGSQYEQYF
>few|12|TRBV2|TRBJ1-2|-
TGTGCCAGCAGTGTCCTGAGATATGGCTACACCTTC
CASSVLRYGYTF
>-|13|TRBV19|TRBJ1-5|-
TGTGCCAGTAGTACAGGGTCCGTGTTGCCCCAGCATTTT
CASSTGSVLPQHF
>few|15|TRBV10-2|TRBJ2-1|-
TGCGCCAGCAGTGAGCCGGGGTTGGGGGGTCGTGAGCAGTTCTTC
CASSEPGLGGREQFF
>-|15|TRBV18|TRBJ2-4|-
TGTGCCAGCTCAGAAACAGGGTTCGGCAAAAACATTCAGTACTTC
CASSETGFGKNIQYF
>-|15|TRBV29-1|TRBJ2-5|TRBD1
TGCAGCGTGACAAGAGGACAGGGACGACAAGAGACCCAGTACTTC
CSVTRGQGRQETQYF
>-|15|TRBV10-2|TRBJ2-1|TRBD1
TGCGCCAGCAGTAAGACAGGGGGCGACTACAATGAGCAGTTCTTC
CASSKTGGDYNEQFF
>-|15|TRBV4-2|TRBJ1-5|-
TGTGCCAGCAGCCAAGATAGACAAGTTGCTCAGCCCCAGCATTTT
CASSQDRQVAQPQHF
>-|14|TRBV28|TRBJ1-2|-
TGTGCCAGCAGTTTATTCCCCCTTAACTATGGCTACACCTTC
CASSLFPLNYGYTF
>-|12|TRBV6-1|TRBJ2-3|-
TGTGCCAGCAGTGAACATGCAGATACGCAGTATTTT
CASSEHADTQYF
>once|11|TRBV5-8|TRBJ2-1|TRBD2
TGTGCCACTCCTCTCGGGAGGGAGCAGTTCTTC
CATPLGREQFF
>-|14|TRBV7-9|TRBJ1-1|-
TGTGCCAGCAGCGGTCAGTCGGGGGGAACTGAAGCTTTCTTT
CASSGQSGGTEAFF
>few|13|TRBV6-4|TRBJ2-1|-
TGTGCCAGCAGTGACTCGGACGGGGGTGAGCAGTTCTTC
CASSDSDGGEQFF
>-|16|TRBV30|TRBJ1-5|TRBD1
TGTGCCTGGAGGCCTAGGACAGGGGGCTTCAATCAGCCCCAGCATTTT
CAWRPRTGGFNQPQHF
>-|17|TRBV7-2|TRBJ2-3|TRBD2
TGTGCCAGCAGCTTATGGGGATTTGCGGGAGGCACAGATACGCAGTATTTT
CASSLWGFAGGTDTQYF
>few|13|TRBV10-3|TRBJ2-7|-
TGTGCCTCCCGGGAGGCGGGGGCTCTGGAGCAGTACTTC
CASREAGALEQYF
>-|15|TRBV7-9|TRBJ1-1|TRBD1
TGTGCCTTACGACAGGGGGCGCCGATTGATACTGAAGCTTTCTTT
CALRQGAPIDTEAFF
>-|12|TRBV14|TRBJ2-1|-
TGTGCCAGCAGAAAACTAGGGAATGAGCAGTTCTTC
CASRKLGNEQFF
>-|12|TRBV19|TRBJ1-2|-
TGTGCCAGTGGCGGGGGGGCATATGGCTACACCTTC
CASGGGAYGYTF
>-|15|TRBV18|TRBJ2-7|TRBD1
TGTGCCAGCTCACCTTCGATGGACAGGGGGCATGAGCAGTACTTC
CASSPSMDRGHEQYF
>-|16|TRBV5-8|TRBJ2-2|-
TGTGCCAGCAGCTTCCTGGAGGGGGCCAACACCGGGGAGCTGTTTTTT
CASSFLEGANTGELFF
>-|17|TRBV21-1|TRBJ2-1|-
TGTGCCAGCAGCAAAGTGGTCGGGACTAGCGGGACAAATGAGCAGTTCTTC
CASSKVVGTSGTNEQFF
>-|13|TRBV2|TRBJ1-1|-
TGTGCCAGCAGCCTTGACAGTAACACTGAAGCTTTCTTT
CASSLDSNTEAFF
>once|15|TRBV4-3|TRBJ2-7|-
TGCGCCAGCAGCCAAGATCGGGGGACAGCCTACGAGCAGTACTTC
CASSQDRGTAYEQYF
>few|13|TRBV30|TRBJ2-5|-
TGTGCCTGGGAGGAGGCGGTCTCAGAGACCCAGTACTTC
CAWEEAVSETQYF
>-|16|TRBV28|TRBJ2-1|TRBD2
TGTGCCAGCAGTTTAATGTCAACTAGCGGGATCCGGGAGCAGTTCTTC
CASSLMSTSGIREQFF
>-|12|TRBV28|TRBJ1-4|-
TGTGCCAGCAGCCAAGCAAATGAAAAACTGTTTTTT
CASSQANEKLFF
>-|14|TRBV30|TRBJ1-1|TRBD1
TGTGCCTGGAGGGGACAGGGTGGGAACACTGAAGCTTTCTTT
CAWRGQGGNTEAFF
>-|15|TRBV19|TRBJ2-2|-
TGTGCCAGTAGTATTAAGGACTCCCCTACCGGGGAGCTGTTTTTT
CASSIKDSPTGELFF
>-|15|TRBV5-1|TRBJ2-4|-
TGCGCCAGCAGCTTGGGAGGGTTTGCCAAAAACATTCAGTACTTC
CASSLGGFAKNIQYF
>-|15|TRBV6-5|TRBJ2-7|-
TGTGCCAGCAGCCCAAAAACTCGAGGGTACTACGAGCAGTACTTC
CASSPKTRGYYEQYF
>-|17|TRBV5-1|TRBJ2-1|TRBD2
TGCGCCAGCAGCTTGGGAGTAGCGGGAAATTCCTACAATGAGCAGTTCTTC
CASSLGVAGNSYNEQFF
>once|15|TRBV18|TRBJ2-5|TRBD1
TGTGCCAGCTCACGCATGGACAGGGAGAGAGAGACCCAGTACTTC
CASSRMDRERETQYF
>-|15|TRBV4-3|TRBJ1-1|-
TGCGCCAGCAGCCAAGATCAACAGGGTATCACTGAAGCTTTCTTT
CASSQDQQGITEAFF
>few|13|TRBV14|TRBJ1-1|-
TGTGCCAGCAGCCAATCTCGCGGCACTGAAGCTTTCTTT
CASSQSRGTEAFF
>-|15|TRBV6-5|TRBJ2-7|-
TGTGCCAGCAGTTACTCACCCGGACGGGAACTCGAGCAGTACTTC
CASSYSPGRELEQYF
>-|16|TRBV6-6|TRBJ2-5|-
TGTGCCAGCAGAGGGGCCGGCGCAGGGTGGCAGGAGACCCAGTACTTC
CASRGAGAGWQETQYF
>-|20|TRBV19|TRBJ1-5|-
TGTGCCAGTAGTGTGTCCCCCTCCGGGACGGGGGGTAATGGCAATCAGCCCCAGCATTTT
CASSVSPSGTGGNGNQPQHF
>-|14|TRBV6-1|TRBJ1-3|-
TGTGCCAGCAGGGTCCAGGGAGGGGGAAACACCATATATTTT
CASRVQGGGNTIYF
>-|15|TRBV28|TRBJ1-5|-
TGTGCCAGCAGTTTACGGGGTTTTGGCAATCAGCCCCAGCATTTT
CASSLRGFGNQPQHF
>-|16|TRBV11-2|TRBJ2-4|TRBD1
TGTGCCAGCAGCTCCCCAGGGGGTTGGGGCAAAAACATTCAGTACTTC
CASSSPGGWGKNIQYF
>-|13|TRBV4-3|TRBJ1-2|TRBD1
TGCGCCAGCAGCCAACGTGACAGGGGCGGCTACACCTTC
CASSQRDRGGYTF
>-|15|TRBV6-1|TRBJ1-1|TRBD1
TGTGCCAGCAGTCGGGACAGCCTAATCAACCCCGAAGCTTTCTTT
CASSRDSLINPEAFF
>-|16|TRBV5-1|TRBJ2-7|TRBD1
TGCGCCAGCAGCTCCTCCGGGACAGGGTATTCCTACGAGCAGTACTTC
CASSSSGTGYSYEQYF
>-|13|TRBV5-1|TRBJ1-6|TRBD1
TGCGCCAGCAGCTGGGACAGCTTGTCACCCCTCCACTTT
CASSWDSLSPLHF
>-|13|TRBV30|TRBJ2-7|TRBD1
TGTGCCTGGGACAGGGGGGAAGCATACGAGCAGTACTTC
CAWDRGEAYEQYF
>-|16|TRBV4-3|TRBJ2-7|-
TGCGCCAGCAGCCAGGGAGTCCCGGGGGACTCCTACGAGCAGTACTTC
CASSQGVPGDSYEQYF
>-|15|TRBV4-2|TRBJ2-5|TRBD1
TGTGCCAGCAGCCAAGAGGGGACAGCACAAGAGACCCAGTACTTC
CASSQEGTAQETQYF
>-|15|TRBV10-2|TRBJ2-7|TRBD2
TGCGCCAGCAGCGGGGGACTAGCGGGACCCTACGAGCAGTACTTC
CASSGGLAGPYEQYF
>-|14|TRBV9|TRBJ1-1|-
TGTGCCAGCAGCGTCTTGGGGGGGAACACTGAAGCTTTCTTT
CASSVLGGNTEAFF
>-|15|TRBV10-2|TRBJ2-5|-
TGCGCCAGCAGTCAGAGGCCAGCGATGGGAGAGACCCAGTACTTC
CASSQRPAMGETQYF
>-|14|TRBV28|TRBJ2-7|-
TGTGCCACCGAAGGACATCCCCAGGGCCACGAGCAGTACTTC
CATEGHPQGHEQYF
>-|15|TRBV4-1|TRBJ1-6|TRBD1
TGCGCCAGCAGCCAACCGGGACAGCTCAATTCACCCCTCCACTTT
CASSQPGQLNSPLHF
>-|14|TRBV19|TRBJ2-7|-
TGTGCCAGTACTACAGCCGACGGTTCCTACGAGCAGTACTTC
CASTTADGSYEQYF